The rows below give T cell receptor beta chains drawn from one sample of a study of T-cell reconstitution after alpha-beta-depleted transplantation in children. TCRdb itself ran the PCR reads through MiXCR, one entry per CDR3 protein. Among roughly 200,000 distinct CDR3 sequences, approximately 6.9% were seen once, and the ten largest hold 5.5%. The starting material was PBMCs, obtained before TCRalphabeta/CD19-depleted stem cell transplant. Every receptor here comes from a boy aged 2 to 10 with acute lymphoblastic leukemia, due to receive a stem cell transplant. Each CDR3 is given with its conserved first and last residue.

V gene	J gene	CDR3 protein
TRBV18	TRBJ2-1	CASSPEPAGGYNEQFF
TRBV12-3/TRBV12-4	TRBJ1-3	CASSSPGPISGNTIYF
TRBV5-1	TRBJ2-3	CASNPGGVADTQYF
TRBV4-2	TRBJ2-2	CASSQRSTSGGAGGELFF
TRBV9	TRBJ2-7	CASSEGFGLTYEQYF
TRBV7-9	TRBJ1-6	CASSATGAHNSPLHF
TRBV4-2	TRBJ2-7	CASSQEETAYEQYF
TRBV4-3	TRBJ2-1	CASSPTSGGAIGNEQFF
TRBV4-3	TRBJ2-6	CASSQEAFATGYSGANVLTF
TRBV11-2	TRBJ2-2	CASSLTSGGHTGELFF
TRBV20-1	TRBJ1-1	CSRRRQETEAFF
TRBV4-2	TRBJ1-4	CASSQGGRRLFF
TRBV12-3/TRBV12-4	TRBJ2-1	CASSFSGSNRNEQFF
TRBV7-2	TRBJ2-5	CASSPTSGGGETQYF
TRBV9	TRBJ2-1	CASSVGPSSYNEQFF
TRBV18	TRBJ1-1	CASSPPYRGVAFF
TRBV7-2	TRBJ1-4	CASSLRQRATNEKLFF
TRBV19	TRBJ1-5	CASSPLGGNSNQPQHF
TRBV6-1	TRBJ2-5	CATWTDLTQETQYF
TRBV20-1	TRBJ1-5	CSAAQGANVLGRDQPQHF
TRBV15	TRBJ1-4	CATSRDLRLFSNEKLFF
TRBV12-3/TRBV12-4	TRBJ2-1	CASSFKLAGTNEQFF
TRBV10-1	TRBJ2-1	CASSESPTSGGVDEQFF
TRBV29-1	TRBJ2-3	CSVSSLAVNTQYF
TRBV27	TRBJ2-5	CASSLSRWEETQYF
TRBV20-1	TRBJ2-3	CSATGTGLLLGDTQYF
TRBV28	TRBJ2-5	CASSPITGSGETQYF
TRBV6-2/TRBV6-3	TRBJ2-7	CASSLLGTYEQYF
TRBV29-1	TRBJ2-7	CSVEVPGQSYEQYF
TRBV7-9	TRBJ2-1	CASRAGLAEQFF
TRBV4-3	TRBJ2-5	CASSRTPGLQETQYF
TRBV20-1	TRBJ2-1	CSASIERGGNEQFF
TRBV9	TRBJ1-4	CASSLMDVATNEKLFF
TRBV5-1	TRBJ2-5	CASSLGTGGDETQYF
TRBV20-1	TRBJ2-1	CSARGFGQGTPTDNEQFF
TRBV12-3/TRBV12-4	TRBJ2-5	CASSFKGETQYF
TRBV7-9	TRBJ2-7	CASSLGNGGADEQYF
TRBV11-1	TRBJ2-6	CASTMTVGTGGLGGANVLTF
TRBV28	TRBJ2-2	CASAGPGLSGELFF
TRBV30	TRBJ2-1	CAWTSGHNEQFF
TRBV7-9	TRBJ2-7	CASSSPLSGTGVEEQYF